One and the same sample provided the 17 T cell receptor beta chains below, sequenced in a study of T cell changes during pregnancy in multiple sclerosis (dated by TCRdb to between 2018 and 2021). The protocol used for the library was the immunoSEQ multiplex PCR assay. TCRdb took over this immuneACCESS table, retaining in-frame rearrangements with V and J assigned. Such tables are incomplete; in checked studies, under half of the missing clones stem from an unresolved V gene, and the remainder is unexplained. Within this sample are about 32,000 clones, with roughly 87% of them counted one time only. Approximately 5.4% of the sample rests with the top ten. The material sequenced was CD8+ T cells from peripheral blood mononuclear cells, taken in the first trimester of pregnancy. Receptors originate from a female donor with multiple sclerosis, enrolled in a pregnancy study.

The CDR3 spells CASSVEINYYNEQFF. CDR3 nucleotide sequence: TGTGCCAGCAGCGTAGAAATCAACTACTACAATGAGCAGTTCTTC. The genes are TRBV9 and TRBJ2-1; D is uncertain. CDR1 SGDLS and CDR2 YYNGEE come from the germline V gene. The V and J ends lost 0 bases and 3 bases respectively, with 10 bases between them. The CDR3 is made up of 15 amino acids.

The V gene is TRBV5-1, the J gene TRBJ2-7; a possible D gene is TRBD1 (5 bases). The germline V and J ends were trimmed by 7 bases and 3 bases, with 17 bases remaining between them. The CDR3 is made up of 14 amino acids. Germline V gives CDR1 SGHRS, CDR2 YFSETQ. The CDR3 sequence: CASVPDTFYYEQYF. Written as DNA, the CDR3 is TGCGCCAGCGTGCCGGACACCTTTTACTACGAGCAGTACTTC.

The V call is TRBV6-1, the J call TRBJ2-1; TRBD1 aligns across 7 bases. Germline assignment: CDR1 MNHNS and CDR2 SASEGT. V trimming: 3 bases; J trimming: 7 bases; junction bases outside the gene matches: 9. This CDR3 comprises 15 residues. The CDR3 reads CASSEETGSVNEQFF. CDR3 nucleotide sequence: TGTGCCAGCAGTGAGGAGACAGGGAGTGTAAATGAGCAGTTCTTC.

This rearrangement joins TRBV5-6 to TRBJ2-1; 16 bases line up with TRBD2. J gave up 9 bases and V 5 bases, and 5 bases lay outside the gene matches. The CDR3 consists of 15 residues. Germline V gives CDR1 SGHDT, CDR2 YYEEEE. The CDR3 sequence is CASSRGLAGGLEQFF. DNA for the CDR3: TGTGCCAGCAGTCGGGGACTAGCGGGAGGGCTTGAGCAGTTCTTC.

The CDR3 nucleotides read TGTGCCAGCTCAAGGACAGCCTACACCGGGGAGCTGTTTTTT. Translation gives CASSRTAYTGELFF. This chain links TRBV6-4 with TRBJ2-2, with a tentative D call TRBD1 (6 bases). From germline, CDR1 is MRHNA and CDR2 SNTAGT. The CDR3 covers 14 residues. V was trimmed by 8 bases and J by 3 bases, leaving 13 bases between them.

The V and J genes are TRBV13 and TRBJ2-2; 10 nucleotides align to TRBD1. Germline V gene lookup returns CDR1 PRHDT and CDR2 FYEKMQ (reference sequence). V lost 3 bases, J lost 4 bases, and 5 bases stayed unmatched. This CDR3 contains 16 residues. The CDR3: CASSFRDRGGTGELFF. As DNA, the CDR3 is TGTGCCAGCAGCTTCCGGGACAGGGGAGGCACCGGGGAGCTGTTTTTT.

This sequence joins TRBV27 and TRBJ2-3; D gene ambiguous. Germline CDR1 reads MNHEY; CDR2 reads SMNVEV (reference sequence). V was pared by 2 bases and J by 1 base, with 4 bases between. CDR3 length: 13 amino acids. CDR3 residues: CASSLAGTDTQYF. CDR3 DNA sequence: TGTGCCAGCAGTTTAGCGGGCACAGATACGCAGTATTTT.

CDR3 sequence reads: CAWSRGGEDTDTQYF. DNA of the CDR3: TGTGCCTGGAGTCGGGGGGGCGAGGACACAGATACGCAGTATTTT. V is TRBV30 and J is TRBJ2-3; TRBD2 matches at 8 bases. J was trimmed by 2 bases and V by 2 bases; bases with no gene match: 6. CDR3 size: 15 residues. Germline assignment: CDR1 GTSNPN and CDR2 SVGIG (reference sequence).

This chain links TRBV7-8 with TRBJ2-7; 11 positions agree with TRBD2. V lost 1 base, J lost 7 bases, and 6 bases stayed unmatched. Germline loops: CDR1 SGHVS, CDR2 FQNEAQ. This CDR3 is 15 amino acids long. The CDR3 protein is CASSLGVAGGGEQYF. The CDR3 nucleotides read TGTGCCAGCAGCTTAGGTGTAGCGGGAGGGGGGGAGCAGTACTTC.

The gene calls are TRBV6-6 and TRBJ1-5; weak D call: TRBD1 (6 bases). V lost 7 bases and J lost 0, with 16 bases in between. The CDR3 loop spans 16 amino acids. The germline V gene encodes CDR1 MNHNY and CDR2 SVGAGI (reference sequence). The CDR3 sequence is CASKGGNRSSNQPQHF. The CDR3 DNA follows: TGTGCCAGCAAAGGGGGAAACAGGAGTAGCAATCAGCCCCAGCATTTT.

Here the CDR3 reads CATRDPGGQDEQYF. DNA for the CDR3: TGTGCCACCCGGGATCCGGGGGGCCAAGACGAGCAGTACTTC. The rearrangement links TRBV19 to TRBJ2-7; a possible D gene is TRBD2 (7 bases). The CDR3 has 14 amino acids. CDR1 is LNHDA and CDR2 is SQIVND in the germline V gene (reference sequence). V was clipped by 10 bases and J by 5 bases, with 21 bases between them.

The chain couples TRBV19 to TRBJ2-7, with 13 bases matching TRBD2. The CDR3 consists of 17 residues. Germline CDR1 is LNHDA and CDR2 is SQIVND (reference sequence). V shed 1 base and J 3 bases; nucleotides not matched to a gene: 6. The CDR3 spells CASSIGLAGGVLYEQYF. Here the CDR3 DNA reads TGTGCCAGTAGTATAGGACTAGCGGGAGGCGTCCTCTACGAGCAGTACTTC.

The chain couples TRBV9 to TRBJ2-7, with a possible D match to TRBD1 (6 bases). This CDR3 comprises 12 residues. Germline lookup yields CDR1 SGDLS and CDR2 YYNGEE. V was shortened by 4 bases and J by 3 bases, with 8 bases between the two germline ends. DNA for the CDR3: TGTGCCAGCAGCAAAGGGGGCTACGAGCAGTACTTC. It is translated as CASSKGGYEQYF.

This chain links TRBV10-2 with TRBJ2-3; 10 nucleotides agree with TRBD2. The CDR3 is 15 residues long. Germline V gene lookup returns CDR1 WSHSY and CDR2 SAAADI. V trimming: 3 bases; J trimming: 6 bases; junction bases outside the gene matches: 6. The CDR3 DNA is TGCGCCAGCAGTGAAGGAGCGGGAGGGTTGGATACGCAGTATTTT. Translated: CASSEGAGGLDTQYF.

J is TRBJ1-2 and V is TRBV30; 9 bases match TRBD1. This CDR3 comprises 21 residues. Germline loops: CDR1 GTSNPN, CDR2 SVGIG (reference sequence). V trimming: 3 bases; J trimming: 4 bases; junction bases outside the gene matches: 27. In DNA, the CDR3 is TGTGCCTGGAGCGACCTAGAATATATGGGACAGGGCCCTAACGGCGGCTATGGCTACACCTTC. This sequence encodes CAWSDLEYMGQGPNGGYGYTF. The full variable domain, with the rest looked up from reference TRBV30 and TRBJ1-2, is SQTIHQWPATLVQPVGSPLSLECTVEGTSNPNLYWYRQAAGRGLQLLFYSVGIGQISSEVPQNLSASRPQDRQFILSSKKLLLSDSGFYLCAWSDLEYMGQGPNGGYGYTFGSGTRLTVV.

This clone has only a few counts. The chain is built from TRBV9 and TRBJ2-7, with 11 bases lining up with TRBD2. Losses at the gene ends were 4 bases for V and 9 bases for J; bases not matched to a gene: 9. The germline gives CDR1 SGDLS, CDR2 YYNGEE. There are 14 residues in the CDR3. CDR3 DNA: TGTGCCAGCAGCCCCCTAGCGGGAGGAGGCGGGCAGTACTTC. This encodes CASSPLAGGGGQYF.

The V gene is TRBV18, the J gene TRBJ2-4, with D possibly matching TRBD1 (5 bases). CDR1 is KGHSH, CDR2 LQKENI, per germline. This CDR3 comprises 16 residues. Trimming pared 1 base from V and 0 bases from J, leaving 10 bases between. The CDR3 region has the DNA TGTGCCAGCTCACCACTGGCACAGGTAGCCAAAAACATTCAGTACTTC. Protein product: CASSPLAQVAKNIQYF.